The present T cell receptor beta chain was sequenced within a study of blood T cell repertoires in COVID-19. Turning to the study itself: Some COVID-19 samples were acute and others convalescent; all came from the United States, Italy and Spain.

How the authors handled the data: Reference gene primers were amplified, and this amplification served to estimate nucleated cell counts. Clones were sequenced by immunoSEQ multiplex PCR, and TCRdb holds only the in-frame ones, with some missing. D and trimming were read from the DNA, whereas the V and J calls and clone size are those reported in that table. The sample carries tens of thousands of clones, approximately 90% recorded once. Sequences were obtained from peripheral blood. This TCR was sampled from a woman aged 60-75 years with acute or convalescent COVID-19.

CDR3 protein: CASSPPGTGGDYGYTF. Written as DNA, the CDR3 is TGTGCCAGCAGCCCTCCGGGGACAGGGGGCGACTATGGCTACACCTTC. V usage is TRBV11-2 and J usage is TRBJ1-2, with 12 bases aligning to TRBD1. Trimming cost V 5 bases and J 3 bases; bases outside gene matches: 7. The CDR3 totals 16 residues. CDR1 and CDR2 from the germline V gene are SGHAT and FQNNGV.